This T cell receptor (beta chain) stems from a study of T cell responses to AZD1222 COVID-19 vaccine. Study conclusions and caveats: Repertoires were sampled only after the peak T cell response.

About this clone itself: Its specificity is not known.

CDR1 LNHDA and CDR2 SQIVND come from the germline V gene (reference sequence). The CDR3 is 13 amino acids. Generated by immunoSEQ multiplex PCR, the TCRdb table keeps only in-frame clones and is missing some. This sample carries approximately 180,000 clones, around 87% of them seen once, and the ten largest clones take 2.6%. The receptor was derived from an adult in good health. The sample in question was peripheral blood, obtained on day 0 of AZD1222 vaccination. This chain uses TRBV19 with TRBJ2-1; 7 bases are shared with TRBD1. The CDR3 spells CASCDRAYNEQFF. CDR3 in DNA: TGTGCTAGCTGTGACAGGGCGTACAATGAGCAGTTCTTC.